The 27 T cell receptor beta chains listed next were all sequenced from one sample in a study of cytomegalovirus exposure and HLA in healthy donors. PCR primers comprised 60 Vbeta and 13 Jbeta primers. The assay was immunoSEQ multiplex PCR, and TCRdb's table has in-frame clones only and misses some. The sample has 150,000 to 200,000 clones; about three quarters are singletons. The sequenced sample was PBMCs. The source is a man aged 50 to 60 in good health and CMV-seropositive.

The V call is TRBV19, the J call TRBJ2-3, with D uncertain. Germline-derived CDR1 and CDR2 are LNHDA and SQIVND (reference sequence). The CDR3 totals 11 residues. V was trimmed by 3 bases and J by 6 bases, leaving 4 bases between them. In nucleotides, the CDR3 is TGTGCCAGTAGTATCGGGGATACGCAGTATTTT. The encoded protein is CASSIGDTQYF.

The chain combines TRBV7-2 with TRBJ1-5, with D maybe TRBD1 (5 bases). The germline gives CDR1 SGHTA, CDR2 FQGNSA. The CDR3 is made up of 13 amino acids. V was clipped by 6 bases and J by 0 bases, with 6 bases between them. The CDR3 region has the DNA TGTGCCAGCAGTAGGGGTAGCAATCAGCCCCAGCATTTT. This translates into CASSRGSNQPQHF.

The genes are TRBV4-2 and TRBJ1-5, with D maybe TRBD1 (5 bases). Germline loops: CDR1 LGHNA, CDR2 YNFKEQ. With 0 bases removed from V and 1 base from J, the gap between germline ends came to 22 bases. The CDR3 spans 20 residues. CDR3 sequence reads: CASSQESSLGGYQSNQPQHF. DNA of the CDR3: TGTGCCAGCAGCCAAGAATCAAGCCTTGGGGGGTACCAAAGCAATCAGCCCCAGCATTTT.

Only a few counts were recorded for this clone. The CDR3 here is CASSLGPLAGGSHNEQFF. The CDR3 DNA follows: TGTGCCAGCAGCTTAGGTCCCCTAGCGGGGGGTTCTCACAATGAGCAGTTCTTC. The J gene is TRBJ2-1, the V gene TRBV11-3; 11 bases match TRBD2. Losses at the gene ends were 1 base for V and 5 bases for J; bases not matched to a gene: 10. This CDR3 region has 18 residues. Looked up from germline, CDR1 is SGHNT and CDR2 is YENEEA.

The genes are TRBV5-1 and TRBJ2-4, with 9 bases matching TRBD1. With 0 bases clipped from V and 14 bases from J, the junction kept 15 bases outside the gene matches. In germline, CDR1 is SGHRS, CDR2 YFSETQ. This CDR3 is built from 16 residues. The CDR3 sequence is CASSLGSFTGGEGEYF. The CDR3 nucleotides are TGCGCCAGCAGCTTGGGTAGTTTTACAGGGGGCGAAGGGGAGTACTTC.

CDR3 DNA: TGTGCCAGCAGCCCCCTGACAAGGGGGCTGGGGAAGGGTCAGCCCCAGCATTTT. It is translated as CASSPLTRGLGKGQPQHF. This sequence joins TRBV4-2 and TRBJ1-5, with 7 bases identical to TRBD1. Trimming cost V 4 bases and J 6 bases; bases outside gene matches: 18. The CDR3 is 18 residues long. Germline V CDR1 and CDR2: LGHNA, YNFKEQ.

The V gene is TRBV27, the J gene TRBJ1-2; perhaps TRBD1 as D (5 bases). CDR1 MNHEY and CDR2 SMNVEV come from the germline V gene (reference sequence). This CDR3 has 14 residues. The V gene lost 4 bases and the J gene lost 4 bases, with 13 bases spanning the gap. CDR3: CASSSSGKIYGYTF. Written as DNA, the CDR3 is TGTGCCAGCAGTTCCTCAGGGAAAATCTATGGCTACACCTTC.

This chain links TRBV12-5 with TRBJ1-4; 7 bases fit TRBD1. Germline CDR1 is LGHNT and CDR2 is FRNRAP. J gave up 5 bases and V 3 bases, and 12 bases lay outside the gene matches. CDR3 length equals 17 residues. CDR3 sequence (DNA): TGTGCTAGTGGTTTTCCTGACAGGGTAGGTGGAAATGAAAAACTGTTTTTT. Its translation is CASGFPDRVGGNEKLFF.

The CDR3 sequence: CASSSGTVNGELFF. The CDR3 DNA is TGTGCCAGCAGCTCCGGGACAGTAAACGGGGAGCTGTTTTTT. The genes are TRBV5-6 and TRBJ2-2; TRBD1 matches at 7 bases. The CDR3 is made up of 14 amino acids. Germline CDR1 SGHDT, CDR2 YYEEEE. The ends lost 3 bases at V and 7 bases at J; junction bases unmatched: 6.

The CDR3 protein is CASSASTGHTGELFF. The CDR3 DNA is TGTGCCAGCAGCGCTTCGACAGGGCACACCGGGGAGCTGTTTTTT. The chain employs TRBV9 and TRBJ2-2; 7 bases agree with TRBD1. Germline V gives CDR1 SGDLS, CDR2 YYNGEE. The length of the CDR3 is 15 residues. The trim removed 3 bases at V and 3 bases at J, leaving 5 bases unmatched. Drawing the rest from reference TRBV9 and TRBJ2-2, the complete variable domain is DSGVTQTPKHLITATGQRVTLRCSPRSGDLSVYWYQQSLDQGLQFLIQYYNGEERAKGNILERFSAQQFPDLHSELNLSSLELGDSALYFCASSASTGHTGELFFGEGSRLTVL.

The CDR3 nucleotides are TGTGCCAGCAGCATAGGACAGGGATTTTCACCCCTCCACTTT. Amino acid sequence: CASSIGQGFSPLHF. This rearrangement joins TRBV5-6 to TRBJ1-6; 8 bases are a match to TRBD1. The germline V gene has CDR1 SGHDT and CDR2 YYEEEE. The V gene end was trimmed by 4 bases and the J gene end by 9 bases; junction bases not matched to a gene: 6. The CDR3 is 14 residues long.

This clone was detected once. V and J are TRBV5-1 and TRBJ2-5, with 8 nucleotides matching TRBD1. Trimming removed 3 bases from V and 9 bases from J; junction bases left unmatched: 10. Germline V gene lookup returns CDR1 SGHRS and CDR2 YFSETQ. The CDR3 consists of 14 residues. The CDR3 DNA is TGCGCCAGCAGCTCGGACAGGGAGCCTAATGCCCAGTACTTC. Its translation: CASSSDREPNAQYF.

The V gene is TRBV7-8, the J gene TRBJ2-5; D remains ambiguous. CDR1 and CDR2 (germline): SGHVS, FQNEAQ. The CDR3 extends over 13 amino acids. V lost 1 base and J 3 bases, leaving 6 bases between the germline ends. CDR3 DNA sequence: TGTGCCAGCAGCTTAGAGCGAAAAGAGACCCAGTACTTC. Its translation is CASSLERKETQYF.

The V call is TRBV5-6, the J call TRBJ1-3; no firm D call. The CDR3 is 16 amino acids. Germline V gives CDR1 SGHDT, CDR2 YYEEEE. V was pared by 4 bases and J by 0 bases, with 14 bases between. CDR3 sequence (DNA): TGTGCCAGCAGCACCCCGGGGAAAAGCTCTGGAAACACCATATATTTT. This translates into CASSTPGKSSGNTIYF.

This chain uses TRBV9 with TRBJ1-4; TRBD1 matches at 7 bases. Germline V gene data show CDR1 as SGDLS and CDR2 as YYNGEE. Trimming at V came to 3 bases and at J to 3 bases, leaving 2 bases not matched to a gene. CDR3 length equals 14 residues. The chain's CDR3 is CASSGGTANEKLFF. DNA of the CDR3: TGTGCCAGCAGCGGAGGGACAGCTAATGAAAAACTGTTTTTT. Variable domain in full (rest from reference TRBV9 and TRBJ1-4): DSGVTQTPKHLITATGQRVTLRCSPRSGDLSVYWYQQSLDQGLQFLIQYYNGEERAKGNILERFSAQQFPDLHSELNLSSLELGDSALYFCASSGGTANEKLFFGSGTQLSVL.

The J gene is TRBJ1-6, the V gene TRBV6-6; the D gene is possibly TRBD1 (6 bases). The germline CDR1 and CDR2 sequences are MNHNY and SVGAGI (reference sequence). This CDR3 is 16 amino acids long. V lost 2 bases and J lost 9, with 17 bases in between. CDR3 sequence: CASSYDPGERGSPLHF. DNA of the CDR3: TGTGCCAGCAGTTACGATCCAGGGGAAAGGGGTTCACCCCTCCACTTT.

V and J are TRBV4-3 and TRBJ2-7; D uncertain. Germline V CDR1 and CDR2: LGHNA, YSLEER. The CDR3 loop spans 15 amino acids. V lost 0 bases and J lost 3, with 12 bases in between. CDR3 loop: CASSQDRAGFYEQYF. The CDR3 DNA follows: TGCGCCAGCAGCCAAGATCGAGCAGGCTTCTACGAGCAGTACTTC.

The V gene is TRBV6-1, the J gene TRBJ2-1; 12 positions match TRBD2. With V trimmed by 8 bases and J by 7 bases, 6 bases remained unmatched. This CDR3 has 14 residues. Looked up from germline, CDR1 is MNHNS and CDR2 is SASEGT. CDR3 DNA sequence: TGTGCCAGCGCTAGCGGGGGGGCTGGGAATGAGCAGTTCTTC. This encodes CASASGGAGNEQFF.

The chain couples TRBV7-3 to TRBJ2-1, with TRBD2 identical over 7 bases. The germline V gene encodes CDR1 SGHTA and CDR2 FQGTGA. The trim removed 0 bases at V and 2 bases at J, leaving 4 bases unmatched. CDR3 size: 16 residues. The CDR3 protein is CASSLTMGLPYNEQFF. In DNA form, the CDR3 reads TGTGCCAGCAGCTTAACCATGGGACTACCCTACAATGAGCAGTTCTTC.

The chain links TRBV9 to TRBJ1-2, with D maybe TRBD1 (5 bases). The CDR3 has 13 amino acids. V lost 0 bases, J lost 8 bases, and 11 bases lay in between. The germline V gene encodes CDR1 SGDLS and CDR2 YYNGEE. CDR3 sequence (DNA): TGTGCCAGCAGCGTAGCAGGGATAGTAGGCTACACCTTC. Protein: CASSVAGIVGYTF.

This sequence joins TRBV11-2 and TRBJ1-4; D may be TRBD1 (5 bases). In germline, CDR1 is SGHAT, CDR2 FQNNGV. The CDR3 has 15 amino acids. V lost 1 base and J lost 10, with 16 bases in between. The CDR3 is CASSLGWQGTGKLFF. DNA of the CDR3: TGTGCCAGCAGCTTAGGGTGGCAGGGAACCGGAAAACTGTTTTTT.

V and J are TRBV5-4 and TRBJ2-1; 12 bases line up with TRBD2. This CDR3 contains 15 residues. The V gene's germline CDR1 is SGHNT and CDR2 YYREEE (reference sequence). Trimming took 1 base from V and 4 from J; bases not matched to a gene: 0. CDR3 protein: CASSLTSGGYNEQFF. The CDR3 DNA reads as TGTGCCAGCAGCTTGACTAGCGGGGGGTACAATGAGCAGTTCTTC.

The chain couples TRBV6-1 to TRBJ1-6; D is possibly TRBD1 (5 bases). This CDR3 region has 14 residues. V was clipped by 3 bases and J by 10 bases, with 13 bases between them. Germline loops: CDR1 MNHNS, CDR2 SASEGT. The CDR3 DNA reads TGTGCCAGCAGTGAGGGGCAGGGTAAATCACCCCTCCACTTT. This gives the protein CASSEGQGKSPLHF.

The chain has TRBV5-3 and TRBJ1-1; 7 bases match TRBD1. TRBV5-3 is placed among ORFs of uncertain function. Trimming cost V 5 bases and J 1 base; bases outside gene matches: 20. The CDR3 length is 19 residues. CDR3 amino acids: CARREEGDSGRPPNTEAFF. CDR3 DNA: TGTGCCAGAAGGGAGGAAGGGGACAGCGGAAGGCCGCCGAACACTGAAGCTTTCTTT.

V usage is TRBV2 and J usage is TRBJ1-4, with a tentative D call TRBD1 (5 bases). The CDR3 is made up of 14 amino acids. Germline CDR1 and CDR2: SNHLY and FYNNEI. V lost 7 bases to trimming and J lost 8 bases, with 17 bases between them. The CDR3 DNA reads TGTGCCAGCATTCGATCCAGGGTGCTGGAAAAACTGTTTTTT. Its protein is CASIRSRVLEKLFF.

The chain is built from TRBV5-1 and TRBJ2-7; TRBD2 is a possible D gene (6 bases). The CDR3 spans 16 residues. CDR1 is SGHRS and CDR2 is YFSETQ in the germline V gene. Between the trimmed V and J ends, which lost 4 bases and 5 bases, there was a span of 22 bases. The CDR3 DNA follows: TGCGCCAGCAGCCTCCAACCGACGGGAGCGCATAACGAGCAGTACTTC. Encoded protein: CASSLQPTGAHNEQYF.

J is TRBJ2-4 and V is TRBV7-9; 8 bases map to TRBD2. Germline V gene data show CDR1 as SEHNR and CDR2 as FQNEAQ (reference sequence). J gave up 0 bases and V 6 bases, and 7 bases lay outside the gene matches. This CDR3 is built from 16 residues. CDR3 region: CASSPREGLAKNIQYF. The DNA of the CDR3 is TGTGCCAGCAGTCCTCGGGAGGGTCTAGCCAAAAACATTCAGTACTTC.